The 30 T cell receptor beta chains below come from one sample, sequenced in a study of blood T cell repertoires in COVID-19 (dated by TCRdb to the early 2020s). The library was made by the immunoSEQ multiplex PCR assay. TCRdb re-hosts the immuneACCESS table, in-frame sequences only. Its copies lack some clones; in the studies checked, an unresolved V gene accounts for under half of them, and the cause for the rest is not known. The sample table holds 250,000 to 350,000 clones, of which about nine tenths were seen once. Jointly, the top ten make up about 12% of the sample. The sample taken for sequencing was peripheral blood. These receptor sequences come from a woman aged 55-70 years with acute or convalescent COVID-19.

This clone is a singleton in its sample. The CDR3 sequence is CASSQLAGEVDTQYF. The CDR3 region has the DNA TGCGCCAGCAGCCAGTTAGCGGGAGAGGTAGATACGCAGTATTTT. J is TRBJ2-3 and V is TRBV4-3, with TRBD2 matching over 9 bases. V was clipped by 3 bases and J by 5 bases; unmatched bases: 6. CDR1 is LGHNA, CDR2 YSLEER, per germline. This CDR3 is 15 amino acids long.

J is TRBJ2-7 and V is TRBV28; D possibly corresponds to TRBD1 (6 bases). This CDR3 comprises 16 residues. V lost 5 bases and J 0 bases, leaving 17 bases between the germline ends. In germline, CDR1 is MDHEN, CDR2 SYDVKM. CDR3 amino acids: CASSPWGTGRSYEQYF. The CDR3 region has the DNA TGTGCCAGCAGTCCCTGGGGAACAGGGCGCTCCTACGAGCAGTACTTC.

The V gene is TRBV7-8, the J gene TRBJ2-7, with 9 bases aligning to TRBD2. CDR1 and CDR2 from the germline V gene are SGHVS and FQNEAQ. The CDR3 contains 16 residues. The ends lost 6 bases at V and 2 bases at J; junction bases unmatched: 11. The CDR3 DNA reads TGTGCCAGCAGTATTATACGCGGGAGGGCCCCCTACGAGCAGTACTTC. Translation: CASSIIRGRAPYEQYF.

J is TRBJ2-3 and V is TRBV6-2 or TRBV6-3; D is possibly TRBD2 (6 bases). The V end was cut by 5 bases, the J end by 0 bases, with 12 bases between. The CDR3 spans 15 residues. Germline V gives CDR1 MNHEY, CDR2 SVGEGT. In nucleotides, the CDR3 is TGTGCCAGCAGTACAACCGGGGGAAGCACAGATACGCAGTATTTT. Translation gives CASSTTGGSTDTQYF.

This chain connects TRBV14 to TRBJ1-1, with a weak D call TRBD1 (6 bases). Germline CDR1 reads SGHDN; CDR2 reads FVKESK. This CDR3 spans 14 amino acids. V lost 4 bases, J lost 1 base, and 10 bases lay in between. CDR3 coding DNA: TGTGCCAGCAGCCGAGAGACAGGGAACACTGAAGCTTTCTTT. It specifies CASSRETGNTEAFF.

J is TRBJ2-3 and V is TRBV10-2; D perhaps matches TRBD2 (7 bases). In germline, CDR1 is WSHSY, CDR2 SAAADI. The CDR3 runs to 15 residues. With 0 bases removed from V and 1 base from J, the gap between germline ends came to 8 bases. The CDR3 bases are TGCGCCAGCAGTGAGTCAGGGGGGGGCACAGATACGCAGTATTTT. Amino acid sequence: CASSESGGGTDTQYF.

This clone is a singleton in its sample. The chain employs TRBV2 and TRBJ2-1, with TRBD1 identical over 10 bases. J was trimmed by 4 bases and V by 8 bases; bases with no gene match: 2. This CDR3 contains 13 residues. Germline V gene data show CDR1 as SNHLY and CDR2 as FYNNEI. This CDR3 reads CASDRGQYNEQFF. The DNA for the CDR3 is TGTGCCAGCGACAGGGGGCAATACAATGAGCAGTTCTTC. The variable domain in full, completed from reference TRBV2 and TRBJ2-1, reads EPEVTQTPSHQVTQMGQEVILRCVPISNHLYFYWYRQILGQKVEFLVSFYNNEISEKSEIFDDQFSVERPDGSNFTLKIRSTKLEDSAMYFCASDRGQYNEQFFGPGTRLTVL.

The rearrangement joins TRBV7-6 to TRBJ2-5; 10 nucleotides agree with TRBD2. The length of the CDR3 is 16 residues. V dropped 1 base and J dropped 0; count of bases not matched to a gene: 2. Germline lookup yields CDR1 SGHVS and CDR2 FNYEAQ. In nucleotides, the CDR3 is TGTGCCAGCAGCTTAGGCCTAGCGGGAGACCAAGAGACCCAGTACTTC. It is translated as CASSLGLAGDQETQYF.

DNA of the CDR3: TGTGCCAGCAGCTTAGAAGGGGAGGGCAATCAGCCCCAGCATTTT. The encoded protein is CASSLEGEGNQPQHF. J is TRBJ1-5 and V is TRBV7-8, with a possible D match to TRBD1 (5 bases). The CDR3 has 15 residues. The V gene lost 1 base and the J gene lost 2 bases, with 9 bases spanning the gap. Germline values: CDR1 SGHVS, CDR2 FQNEAQ.

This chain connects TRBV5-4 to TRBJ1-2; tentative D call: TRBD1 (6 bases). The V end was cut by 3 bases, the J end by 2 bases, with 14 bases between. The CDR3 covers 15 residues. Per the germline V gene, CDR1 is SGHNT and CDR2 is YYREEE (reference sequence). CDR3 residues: CASSSRTVSNYGYTF. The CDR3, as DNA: TGTGCCAGCAGCTCTAGGACAGTATCAAACTATGGCTACACCTTC.

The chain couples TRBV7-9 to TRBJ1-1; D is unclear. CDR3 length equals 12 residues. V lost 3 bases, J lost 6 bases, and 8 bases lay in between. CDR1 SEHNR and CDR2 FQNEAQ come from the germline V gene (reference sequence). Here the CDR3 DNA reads TGTGCCAGCAGCTTTGGGGAGGCTGAAGCTTTCTTT. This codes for CASSFGEAEAFF.

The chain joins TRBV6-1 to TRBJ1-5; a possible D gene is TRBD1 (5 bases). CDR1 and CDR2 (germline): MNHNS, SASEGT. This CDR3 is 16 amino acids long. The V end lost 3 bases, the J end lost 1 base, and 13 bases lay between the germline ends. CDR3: CASSDLQGRSNQPQHF. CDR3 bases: TGTGCCAGCAGTGACCTCCAGGGTAGGAGCAATCAGCCCCAGCATTTT.

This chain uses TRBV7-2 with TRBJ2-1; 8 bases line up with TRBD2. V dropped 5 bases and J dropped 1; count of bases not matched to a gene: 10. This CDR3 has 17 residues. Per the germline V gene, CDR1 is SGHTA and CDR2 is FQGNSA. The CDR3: CASSGSRRGGSYNEQFF. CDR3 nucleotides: TGTGCCAGCAGCGGCTCGCGCCGGGGGGGTTCCTACAATGAGCAGTTCTTC.

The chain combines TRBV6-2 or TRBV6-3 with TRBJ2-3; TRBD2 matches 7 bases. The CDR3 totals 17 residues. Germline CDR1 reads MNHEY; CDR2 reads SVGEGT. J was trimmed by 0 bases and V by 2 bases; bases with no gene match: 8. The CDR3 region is CASSYNSGDTSTDTQYF. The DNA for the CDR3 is TGTGCCAGCAGTTACAACAGCGGGGATACTAGCACAGATACGCAGTATTTT.

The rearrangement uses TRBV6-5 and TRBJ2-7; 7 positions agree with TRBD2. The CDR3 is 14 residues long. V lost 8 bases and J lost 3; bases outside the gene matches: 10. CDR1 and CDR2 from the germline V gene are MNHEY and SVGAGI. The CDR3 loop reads CASWGGEWIYEQYF. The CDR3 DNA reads TGTGCCAGCTGGGGGGGGGAGTGGATCTACGAGCAGTACTTC.

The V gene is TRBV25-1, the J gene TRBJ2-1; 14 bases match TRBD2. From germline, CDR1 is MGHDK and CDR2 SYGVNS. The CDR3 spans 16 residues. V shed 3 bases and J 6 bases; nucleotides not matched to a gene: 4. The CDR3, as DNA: TGTGCCAGCAGTGATGTCGGACTAGCGGGGGGCAATGAGCAGTTCTTC. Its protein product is CASSDVGLAGGNEQFF.

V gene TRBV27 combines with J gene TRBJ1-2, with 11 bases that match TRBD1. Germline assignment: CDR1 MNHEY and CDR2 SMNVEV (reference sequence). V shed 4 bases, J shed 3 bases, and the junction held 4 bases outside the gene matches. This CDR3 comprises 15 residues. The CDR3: CASSSGQGADYGYTF. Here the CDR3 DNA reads TGTGCCAGCAGTTCCGGACAGGGGGCGGACTATGGCTACACCTTC.

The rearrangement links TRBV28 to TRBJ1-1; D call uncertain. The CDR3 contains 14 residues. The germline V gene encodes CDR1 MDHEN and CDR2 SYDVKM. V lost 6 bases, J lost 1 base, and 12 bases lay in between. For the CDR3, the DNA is TGTGCCAGCAGCGCCAACCGGAGGAACACTGAAGCTTTCTTT. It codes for CASSANRRNTEAFF.

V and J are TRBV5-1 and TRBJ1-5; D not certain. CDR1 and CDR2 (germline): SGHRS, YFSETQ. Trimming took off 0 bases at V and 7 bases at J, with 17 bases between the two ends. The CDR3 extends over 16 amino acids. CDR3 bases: TGCGCCAGCAGCTTGGGCTTCGAGAGGGAAGGGCAGCCCCAGCATTTT. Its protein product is CASSLGFEREGQPQHF.

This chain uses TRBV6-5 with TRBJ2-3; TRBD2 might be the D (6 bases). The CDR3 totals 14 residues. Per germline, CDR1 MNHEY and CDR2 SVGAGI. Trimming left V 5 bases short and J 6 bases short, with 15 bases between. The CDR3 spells CASSHTGTSDTQYF. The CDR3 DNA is TGTGCCAGCAGTCACACCGGGACTTCGGATACGCAGTATTTT.

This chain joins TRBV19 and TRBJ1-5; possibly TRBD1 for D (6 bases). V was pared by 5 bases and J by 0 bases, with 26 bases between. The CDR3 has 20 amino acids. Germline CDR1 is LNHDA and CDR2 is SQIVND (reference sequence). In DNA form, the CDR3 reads TGTGCCAGTAGTCTAGGACAGCCGGGGTTCGGGGGTTATAGCAATCAGCCCCAGCATTTT. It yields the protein CASSLGQPGFGGYSNQPQHF.

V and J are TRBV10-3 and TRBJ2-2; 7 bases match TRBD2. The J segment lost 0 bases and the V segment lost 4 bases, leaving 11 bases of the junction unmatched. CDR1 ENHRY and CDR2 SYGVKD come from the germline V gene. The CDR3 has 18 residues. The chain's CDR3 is CAISAPGLAVSNTGELFF. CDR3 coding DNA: TGTGCCATCAGTGCGCCCGGGCTAGCGGTCTCGAACACCGGGGAGCTGTTTTTT.

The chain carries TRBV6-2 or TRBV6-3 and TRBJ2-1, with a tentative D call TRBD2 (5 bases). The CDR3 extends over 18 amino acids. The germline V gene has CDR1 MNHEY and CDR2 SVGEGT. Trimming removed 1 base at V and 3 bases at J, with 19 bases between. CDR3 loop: CASSYLVGSAVFYNEQFF. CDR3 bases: TGTGCCAGCAGTTACTTGGTGGGATCAGCGGTGTTCTACAATGAGCAGTTCTTC.

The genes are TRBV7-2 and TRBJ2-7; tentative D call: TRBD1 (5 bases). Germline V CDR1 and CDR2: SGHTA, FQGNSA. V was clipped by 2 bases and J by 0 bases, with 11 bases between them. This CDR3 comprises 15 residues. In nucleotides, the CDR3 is TGTGCCAGCAGCTTAACAGGCACGAGCTCCTACGAGCAGTACTTC. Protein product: CASSLTGTSSYEQYF.

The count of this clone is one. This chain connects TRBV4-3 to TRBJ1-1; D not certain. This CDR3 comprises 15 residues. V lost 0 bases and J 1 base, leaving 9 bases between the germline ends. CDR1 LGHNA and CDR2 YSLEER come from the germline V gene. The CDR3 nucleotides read TGCGCCAGCAGCCAAGAATGGTCGGGGAACACTGAAGCTTTCTTT. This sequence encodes CASSQEWSGNTEAFF.

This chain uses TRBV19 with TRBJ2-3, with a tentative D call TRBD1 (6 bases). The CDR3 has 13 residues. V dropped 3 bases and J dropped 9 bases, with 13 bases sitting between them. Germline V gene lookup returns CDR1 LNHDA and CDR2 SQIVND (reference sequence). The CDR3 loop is CASSIMGANTQYF. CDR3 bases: TGTGCCAGTAGTATTATGGGGGCAAACACGCAGTATTTT.

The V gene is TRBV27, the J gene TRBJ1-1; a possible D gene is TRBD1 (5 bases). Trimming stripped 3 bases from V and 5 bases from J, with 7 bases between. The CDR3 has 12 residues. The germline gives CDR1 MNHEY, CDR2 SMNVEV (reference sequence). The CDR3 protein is CASSFRGTEAFF. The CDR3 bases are TGTGCCAGCAGTTTTCGGGGGACTGAAGCTTTCTTT.

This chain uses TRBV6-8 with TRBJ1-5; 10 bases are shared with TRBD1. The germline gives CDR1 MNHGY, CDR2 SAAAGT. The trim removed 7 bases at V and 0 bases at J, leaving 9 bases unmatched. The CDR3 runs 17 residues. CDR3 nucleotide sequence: TGTGCCAGCAAAACTAGGGGACAGGGGTATAGCAATCAGCCCCAGCATTTT. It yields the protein CASKTRGQGYSNQPQHF.

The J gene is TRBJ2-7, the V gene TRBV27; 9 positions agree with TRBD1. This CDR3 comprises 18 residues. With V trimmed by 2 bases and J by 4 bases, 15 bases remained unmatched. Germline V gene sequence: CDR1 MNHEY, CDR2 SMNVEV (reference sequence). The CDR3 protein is CASSLRVNGGTGRYEQYF. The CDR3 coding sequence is TGTGCCAGCAGTTTACGTGTGAATGGCGGGACAGGGAGGTACGAGCAGTACTTC.

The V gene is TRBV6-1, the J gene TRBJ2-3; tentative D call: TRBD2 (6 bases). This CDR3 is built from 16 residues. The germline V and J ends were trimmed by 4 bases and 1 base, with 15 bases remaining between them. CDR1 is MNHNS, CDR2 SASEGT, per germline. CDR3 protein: CASSGAPSVGTDTQYF. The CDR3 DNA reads TGTGCCAGCAGTGGGGCTCCTAGCGTGGGCACAGATACGCAGTATTTT.